Sequencing of this TCR beta chain was carried out in a study of regulatory T cells in long-lasting Graves disease. Study findings and constraints: Between persistent patients, 2,500 to 3,500 public clonotypes were shared, exceeding the 900 to 1,000 shared between new patients.

According to the study, TCR beta libraries were built with iRepertoire HTBI primers and CDR3-region Arm-PCR. A single record per CDR3 protein comes from TCRdb applying MiXCR to the multiplex PCR reads. The sample includes about 370,000 distinct CDR3 sequences, roughly 16% of them seen just once. Germline CDR1 LGHNT, CDR2 FRNRAP. With 0 bases removed from V and 5 bases from J, the gap between germline ends came to 8 bases. CDR3 size: 14 residues. Sample time point: newly diagnosed GD, antithyroid drugs for less than 3 months. TCR sequences were obtained from RNA taken from PBMCs. This clonotype was counted a few times. Its antigen is not identified.

The clonotype originates from a female donor with Graves disease. This specimen was peripheral blood mononuclear cells (PBMCs), taken at new diagnosis, from a patient treated with antithyroid drugs. The chain joins TRBV12-5 to TRBJ2-1; D perhaps matches TRBD1 (6 bases). Here the CDR3 DNA reads TGTGCTAGTGGTTTGGTGGGGGCCGACAATGAGCAGTTCTTC. The encoded protein is CASGLVGADNEQFF.